This TCR beta chain was documented in a study of blood T cell repertoires in COVID-19. About the research overall: Acute and convalescent COVID-19 samples came from the United States, Italy and Spain. PBMCs, B-cell-depleted T cells, or T cells provided the cDNA or gDNA that made up the material.

Source study methods: Estimated nucleated cell counts came from reference gene primer amplification. Profiling relied on immunoSEQ multiplex PCR, and the TCRdb table lists in-frame clones only, not all of them. The V and J calls and clone size are taken from that table; D and trimming were inferred from the DNA. The data show some 280,000 clones, approximately 89% seen once. This receptor was obtained from a woman aged 55-69 years with acute or convalescent COVID-19. The sample consisted of peripheral blood.

This chain's CDR3 is CASSFGDRAYEQYF. The CDR3 DNA reads as TGTGCCAGCAGCTTCGGTGACAGGGCCTACGAGCAGTACTTC. The rearrangement uses TRBV5-6 and TRBJ2-7, with 7 nucleotides matching TRBD1. Germline loops: CDR1 SGHDT, CDR2 YYEEEE. The CDR3 totals 14 residues. V shed 2 bases and J 2 bases; nucleotides not matched to a gene: 4.